What follows describes a single T cell receptor (beta chain). Primers used in a second PCR of roughly 7 to 11 cycles were a sample-barcoded 5' primer and a J-beta primer mix. TCRdb analysed the 5' RACE reads with MiXCR anew, one entry per CDR3 protein. The table records under 700,000 distinct CDR3 sequences, less than 25% of them present only once. This sample was included in a study of blood T cells in healthy people across ages. The CDR3 covers 14 residues. Germline V gene sequence: CDR1 SQVTM, CDR2 ANQGSEA. V dropped 4 bases and J dropped 4 bases, with 13 bases sitting between them. This sample also belongs to another study, concerning T cells of mothers and their children.

This sequence joins TRBV29-1 and TRBJ2-2; the D call may be TRBD1 or TRBD2 (7 bases each). Sequencing was carried out using blood. This clonotype was sampled from a boy younger than 18 in good health. The CDR3 loop is CSVGQGGGTGELFF. The CDR3 DNA sequence: TGCAGCGTTGGACAGGGCGGGGGCACCGGGGAGCTGTTTTTT.